Listed below are T cell receptor beta chains from one sample, sequenced in a study of radiation and T cells in renal cell carcinoma. Some clones are missing from TCRdb's copy, which holds only in-frame ones; the method was immunoSEQ multiplex PCR. The sample shows some 150,000 clones, roughly 90% of them seen only once. The sequences come from blood, collected from a patient whose treatment included radiotherapy and nephrectomy. All receptors derive from a woman aged 45-60 years with renal cell carcinoma. Both conserved end residues are part of each CDR3. Each record gives: J gene, V gene, clone size, D gene, CDR3 DNA, CDR3 protein. D genes are given only for firm matches. Part of the rows lack a size; the others show once, few, many or a class for expanded clones.

TRBJ2-1 TRBV2 once TRBD2 TGTGCCAGCACCGGGGGGGAAAGCTCCTACAATGAGCAGTTCTTC CASTGGESSYNEQFF
TRBJ2-2 TRBV7-2 many . TGTGCCAGCAGCTTAGATGTGGCAGGGGCTCCCCGGGAGCTGTTTTTT CASSLDVAGAPRELFF
TRBJ2-3 TRBV5-1 . TRBD2 TGCGCCAGCAGCGCGGGACTACTCTACACAGATACGCAGTATTTT CASSAGLLYTDTQYF
TRBJ2-5 TRBV15 . . TGTGCCACCCGTCCAAGGACGGGTGAAGAGACCCAGTACTTC CATRPRTGEETQYF
TRBJ2-3 TRBV29-1 . . TGCAGCGTTTACGGCAGGGGATGGAGCACAGATACGCAGTATTTT CSVYGRGWSTDTQYF
TRBJ2-2 TRBV11-2 . TRBD1 TGTGCCAGCAGCCCGTTAGGACAGGGTACGACCGGGGAGCTGTTTTTT CASSPLGQGTTGELFF
TRBJ2-7 TRBV18 . TRBD1 TGTGCCAGCTCACCCCGGACAGGGGGATCCTACGAGCAGTACTTC CASSPRTGGSYEQYF
TRBJ1-1 TRBV30 . TRBD1 TGTGCCTGGAATGGGGCACACAGGGGGGACCCGAACACTGAAGCTTTCTTT CAWNGAHRGDPNTEAFF
TRBJ1-5 TRBV2 . . TGTGCCAGCAGTGAAGCCCGCCAGCCCCAGCATTTT CASSEARQPQHF
TRBJ2-7 TRBV11-3 . . TGTGCCAGCAGCTTAGAGAAGGGCTCCTACGAGCAGTACTTC CASSLEKGSYEQYF
TRBJ1-3 TRBV4-3 . TRBD1 TGCGCCAGCAGCCAAGAATCTGACAGGGCTGGAAACACCATATATTTT CASSQESDRAGNTIYF
TRBJ1-1 TRBV7-8 . . TGTGCCAGCAGCAAGACATATGGGAACACTGAAGCTTTCTTT CASSKTYGNTEAFF
TRBJ1-5 TRBV7-9 . TRBD1 TGTGCCAGCAGTTCCGGGACAGTTTTCAATCAGCCCCAGCATTTT CASSSGTVFNQPQHF
TRBJ2-7 TRBV5-1 . . TGCGCCAGCAGCTCGGACATTCCCTACGAGCAGTACTTC CASSSDIPYEQYF
TRBJ1-5 TRBV6-6 . TRBD1 TGTGCCAGCAGTAGCGGGACAGGGAGTAATCAGCCCCAGCATTTT CASSSGTGSNQPQHF
TRBJ1-3 TRBV7-2 . TRBD1 TGTGCCAGCAGCTTAAGTTACAGGGGGCTAGATTCTGGAAACACCATATATTTT CASSLSYRGLDSGNTIYF
TRBJ1-1 TRBV6-6 . . TGTGCCAGCAGTAGAAACAGGGCGGGCCGGTCCACTGAAGCTTTCTTT CASSRNRAGRSTEAFF
TRBJ1-2 TRBV10-3 . . TGTGCCATCAGTGAGGAAGGGGACTATGGCTACACCTTC CAISEEGDYGYTF
TRBJ1-1 TRBV29-1 few TRBD1 TGCAGCGTTTCCGGGACAGGGGATCGAGCTTTCTTT CSVSGTGDRAFF
TRBJ2-2 TRBV2 once . TGTGCCAGCACCGGGGGGCCCTGGAACGGGGAGCTGTTTTTT CASTGGPWNGELFF
TRBJ1-1 TRBV4-1 . . TGCGCCAGCAGCCAAGACTCGACATGGGCCCGTGAAGCTTTCTTT CASSQDSTWAREAFF
TRBJ1-6 TRBV30 few . TGTGCCTGGAGTGCCTTTGGGCAGGGGACGAATTCACCCCTCCACTTT CAWSAFGQGTNSPLHF
TRBJ1-5 TRBV6-6 . TRBD1 TGTGCCAGCAGGCCAGGGGGAAGCAATCAGCCCCAGCATTTT CASRPGGSNQPQHF
TRBJ2-2 TRBV25-1 . . TGTGCCAGCCGTAAGACAGGGAGGAGTAACACCGGGGAGCTGTTTTTT CASRKTGRSNTGELFF
TRBJ2-3 TRBV2 . TRBD1 TGTGCCAGCAGAGCCGGGACAGGGGGAGTCACAGATACGCAGTATTTT CASRAGTGGVTDTQYF
TRBJ2-7 TRBV29-1 . TRBD2 TGCAGCTGGGGTCGGGGGGACGAGCAGTACTTC CSWGRGDEQYF
TRBJ2-5 TRBV4-3 . . TGCGCCAGCAGCCGGGGGACGGCCTCCGAGACCCAGTACTTC CASSRGTASETQYF
TRBJ2-7 TRBV5-4 . . TGTGCCAGCAGCTTCGGGGCGGAGGTCTACGAGCAGTACTTC CASSFGAEVYEQYF
TRBJ2-4 TRBV6-1 . . TGTGCCAGCAGTGAAGCATGGTACTCGCCCAAAAACATTCAGTACTTC CASSEAWYSPKNIQYF
TRBJ1-5 TRBV6-1 . . TGTGCCAGCAGTGTTCGACTGAGCAATCAGCCCCAGCATTTT CASSVRLSNQPQHF
TRBJ1-2 TRBV4-3 once TRBD1 TGCGCCAGCAGCCAACGTCTGGGACAGGGTTTTCATGGCTACACCTTC CASSQRLGQGFHGYTF
TRBJ1-5 TRBV10-2 . . TGCGCCACCCCATTGGGGCATCAGCCCCAGCATTTT CATPLGHQPQHF
TRBJ2-7 TRBV6-1 few TRBD1 TGTGCCAGCAGAAAGACAGGGAATATCGACGAGCAGTACTTC CASRKTGNIDEQYF
TRBJ2-2 TRBV9 . . TGTGCCAGCAGCGTAGTGGTATGGGGGGTGAACACCGGGGAGCTGTTTTTT CASSVVVWGVNTGELFF
TRBJ1-6 TRBV15 . . TGTGCCACCAGCAGGGACAGCGGGAATTCACCCCTCCACTTT CATSRDSGNSPLHF
TRBJ2-5 TRBV7-9 . TRBD2 TGTGCCAGCAGCTTATCTGCGGGGGGTGGAGAGACCCAGTACTTC CASSLSAGGGETQYF
TRBJ1-3 TRBV4-2 . . TGTGCCAGCAGCCAAGAAACGGGGACCAGCTCTGGAAACACCATATATTTT CASSQETGTSSGNTIYF
TRBJ1-5 TRBV10-2 . . TGCGCCAGCAGTGAGTCGACTACTACGCCCCAGCATTTT CASSESTTTPQHF
TRBJ1-2 TRBV19 . . TGTGCCAGTAGTATAAGGGCCGAAAACTATGGCTACACCTTC CASSIRAENYGYTF
TRBJ2-7 TRBV11-3 . . TGTGCCAGCAGCTCCAACAGGGACCACGAGCAGTACTTC CASSSNRDHEQYF
TRBJ2-7 TRBV6-5 . TRBD1 TGTGCCAGCAGTTACACAGGGGCGGGCGAGCAGTACTTC CASSYTGAGEQYF
TRBJ2-6 TRBV12-5 . . TGTGCTAGTGCCTGGGCGTGGGCCAACGTCCTGACTTTC CASAWAWANVLTF
TRBJ2-3 TRBV29-1 few . TGCAGCGTTGACGGGGTGGGGGGTACAGATACGCAGTATTTT CSVDGVGGTDTQYF
TRBJ1-2 TRBV13 . . TGTGCCAGCAGCTTACCGCGTAGGGTAACCGATGGCTACACCTTC CASSLPRRVTDGYTF
TRBJ2-7 TRBV7-2 . . TGTGCCAGCAGCTTAGGGTGGGGGCGAAGCAACGAGCAGTACTTC CASSLGWGRSNEQYF
TRBJ2-3 TRBV5-1 . TRBD2 TGCGCCAGCAGCCCGGGGGGTAGCGGGACAACTAGCACAGATACGCAGTATTTT CASSPGGSGTTSTDTQYF
TRBJ1-2 TRBV25-1 . . TGTGCCAGCAGTGAATCAATCCAAATCGGCTATGGCTACACCTTC CASSESIQIGYGYTF
TRBJ2-2 TRBV11-3 . . TGTGCCAGCAGCCCAGGACAAAACACCGGGGAGCTGTTTTTT CASSPGQNTGELFF
TRBJ2-2 TRBV12-5 . TRBD2 TGTGCTAGTGGTTTGGGAGCGGGGGGAGCGAACACCGGGGAGCTGTTTTTT CASGLGAGGANTGELFF
TRBJ1-3 TRBV19 . . TGTGCCAGTAGGGGGAGCGGCGGAAACACCATATATTTT CASRGSGGNTIYF
TRBJ1-1 TRBV7-9 . . TGTGCCAGCAGCTTAGGATTTGAGGCGATGCAAGCTTTCTTT CASSLGFEAMQAFF
TRBJ2-2 TRBV7-3 . TRBD1 TGTGCCAGCGGGGACAGGGTCGCCGGGGAGCTGTTTTTT CASGDRVAGELFF
TRBJ2-7 TRBV19 . TRBD1 TGTGCCAGTAGAAACCGGGACAGTGACCCCTACGAGCAGTACTTC CASRNRDSDPYEQYF
TRBJ2-2 TRBV7-9 once TRBD1 TGTGCCAGCAGCTTCATGTTTGGACTTCAGGGGGTCGCCGGGGAGCTGTTTTTT CASSFMFGLQGVAGELFF
TRBJ1-5 TRBV28 few . TGTGCCAGCAGCGATAGCAATCAGCCCCAGCATTTT CASSDSNQPQHF
TRBJ2-3 TRBV2 . . TGTGCCAGCACCCAGACAGAATACACAGATACGCAGTATTTT CASTQTEYTDTQYF
TRBJ1-4 TRBV5-4 . . TGTGCCAGCAGCTTACAGGGAAGGGAAGAAAAACTGTTTTTT CASSLQGREEKLFF